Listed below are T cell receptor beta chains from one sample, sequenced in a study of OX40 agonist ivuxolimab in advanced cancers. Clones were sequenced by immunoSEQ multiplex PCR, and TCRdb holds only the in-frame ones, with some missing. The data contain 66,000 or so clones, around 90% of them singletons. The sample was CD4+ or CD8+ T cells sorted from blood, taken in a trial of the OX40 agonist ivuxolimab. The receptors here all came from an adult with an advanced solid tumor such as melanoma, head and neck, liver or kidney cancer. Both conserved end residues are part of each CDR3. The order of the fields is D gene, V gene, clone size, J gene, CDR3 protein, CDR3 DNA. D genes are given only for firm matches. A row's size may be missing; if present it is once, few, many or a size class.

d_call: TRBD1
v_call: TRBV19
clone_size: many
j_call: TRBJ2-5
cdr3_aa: CASSTGQGVETQYF
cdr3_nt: TGTGCCAGTAGTACAGGACAGGGGGTAGAGACCCAGTACTTC

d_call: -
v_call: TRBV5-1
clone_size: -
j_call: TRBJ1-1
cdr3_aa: CASSLGQGSSEAFF
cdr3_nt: TGCGCCAGCAGCTTGGGCCAGGGCAGCTCTGAAGCTTTCTTT

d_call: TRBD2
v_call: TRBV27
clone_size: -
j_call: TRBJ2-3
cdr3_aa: CASTFRGRGGTDTQYF
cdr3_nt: TGTGCCAGCACCTTTAGGGGGCGGGGGGGGACAGATACGCAGTATTTT

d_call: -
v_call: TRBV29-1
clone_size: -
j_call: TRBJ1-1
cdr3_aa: CSVDHLAGATEAFF
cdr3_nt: TGCAGCGTTGACCACCTGGCGGGGGCCACTGAAGCTTTCTTT

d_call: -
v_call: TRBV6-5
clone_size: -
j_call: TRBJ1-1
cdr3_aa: CASSNRFAEAFF
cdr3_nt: TGTGCCAGCAGTAACAGGTTCGCTGAAGCTTTCTTT

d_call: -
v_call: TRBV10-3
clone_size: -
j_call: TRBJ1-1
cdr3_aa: CAISDIRNTEAFF
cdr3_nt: TGTGCCATCAGTGACATCAGGAACACTGAAGCTTTCTTT

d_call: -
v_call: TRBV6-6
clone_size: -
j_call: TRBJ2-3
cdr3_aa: CASSWTNTQYF
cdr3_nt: TGTGCCAGCAGCTGGACAAACACGCAGTATTTT

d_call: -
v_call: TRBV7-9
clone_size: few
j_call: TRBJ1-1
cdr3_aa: CASSLGTEAFF
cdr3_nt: TGTGCCAGCAGCTTAGGCACTGAAGCTTTCTTT

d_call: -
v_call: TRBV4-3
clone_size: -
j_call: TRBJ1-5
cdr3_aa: CASSQELSSGGQPQHF
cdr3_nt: TGCGCCAGCAGCCAAGAACTATCCTCCGGGGGACAGCCCCAGCATTTT

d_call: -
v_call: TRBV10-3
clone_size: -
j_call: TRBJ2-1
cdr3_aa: CAISESGVNEQFF
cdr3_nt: TGTGCCATCAGTGAGAGTGGGGTTAATGAGCAGTTCTTC

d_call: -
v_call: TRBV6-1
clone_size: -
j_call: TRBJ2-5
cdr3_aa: CASSVSSHQETQYF
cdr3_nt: TGTGCCAGCAGTGTCTCTAGCCACCAAGAGACCCAGTACTTC

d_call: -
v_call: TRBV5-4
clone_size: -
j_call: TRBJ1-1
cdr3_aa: CASSSGGTGAKTEAFF
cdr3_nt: TGTGCCAGCAGCTCCGGCGGGACGGGCGCGAAAACTGAAGCTTTCTTT

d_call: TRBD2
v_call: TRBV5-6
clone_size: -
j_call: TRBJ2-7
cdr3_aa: CASSFGAGVSYEQYF
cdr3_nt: TGTGCCAGCAGCTTTGGGGCGGGGGTGTCCTACGAGCAGTACTTC

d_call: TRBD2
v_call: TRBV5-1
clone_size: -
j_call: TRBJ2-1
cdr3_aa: CASSLFPLEGVTSGVLSYNEQFF
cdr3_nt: TGCGCCAGCAGCTTGTTCCCGCTCGAGGGGGTTACTAGCGGGGTGTTATCCTACAATGAGCAGTTCTTC

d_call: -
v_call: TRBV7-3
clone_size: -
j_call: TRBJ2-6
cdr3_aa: CASSASRGPSGANVLTF
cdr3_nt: TGTGCCAGCAGCGCCTCCCGGGGCCCCTCTGGGGCCAACGTCCTGACTTTC

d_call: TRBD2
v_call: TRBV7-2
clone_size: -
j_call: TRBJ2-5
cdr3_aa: CASSLGWEGTQYF
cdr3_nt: TGTGCCAGCAGCTTGGGGTGGGAGGGGACCCAGTACTTC

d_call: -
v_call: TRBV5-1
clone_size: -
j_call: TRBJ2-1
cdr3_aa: CASSLEARQGTYNEQFF
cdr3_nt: TGCGCCAGCAGCTTGGAGGCGAGGCAGGGTACTTACAATGAGCAGTTCTTC

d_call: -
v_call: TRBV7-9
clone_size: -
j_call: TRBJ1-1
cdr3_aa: CASSPRTVMNTEAFF
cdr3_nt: TGTGCCAGCAGCCCCAGGACCGTGATGAACACTGAAGCTTTCTTT

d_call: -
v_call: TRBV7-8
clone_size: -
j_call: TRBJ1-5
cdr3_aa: CASSFSSGSNQPQHF
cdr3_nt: TGTGCCAGCAGCTTCTCTTCCGGTAGCAATCAGCCCCAGCATTTT

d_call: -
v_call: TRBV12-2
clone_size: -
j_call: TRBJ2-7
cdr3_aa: CASRLRPGHAEQYF
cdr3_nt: TGTGCAAGTCGCTTACGTCCGGGTCACGCCGAGCAGTACTTC

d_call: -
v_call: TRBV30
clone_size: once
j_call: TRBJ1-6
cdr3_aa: CAWTGAVYNSPLHF
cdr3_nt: TGTGCCTGGACAGGGGCAGTCTATAATTCACCCCTCCACTTT

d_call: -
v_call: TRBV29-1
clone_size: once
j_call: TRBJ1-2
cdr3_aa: CSVDTPTERNYGYTF
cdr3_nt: TGCAGCGTGGATACTCCGACAGAAAGAAACTATGGCTACACCTTC

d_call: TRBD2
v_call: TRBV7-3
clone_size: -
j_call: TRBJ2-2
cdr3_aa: CASSPVAGTNTGELFF
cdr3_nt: TGTGCCAGCAGCCCAGTAGCGGGGACGAACACCGGGGAGCTGTTTTTT

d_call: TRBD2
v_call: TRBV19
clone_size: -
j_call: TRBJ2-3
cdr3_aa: CASSEAGPTDTQYF
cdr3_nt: TGTGCCAGTAGCGAAGCGGGGCCCACAGATACGCAGTATTTT

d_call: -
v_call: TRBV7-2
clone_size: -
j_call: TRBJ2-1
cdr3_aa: CASSPRIYPNNEQFF
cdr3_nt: TGTGCCAGCAGCCCGCGGATCTATCCTAACAATGAGCAGTTCTTC

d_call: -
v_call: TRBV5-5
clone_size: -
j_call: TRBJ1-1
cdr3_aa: CASRSNPLNTEAFF
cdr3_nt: TGTGCCAGCAGGTCCAATCCCCTGAACACTGAAGCTTTCTTT

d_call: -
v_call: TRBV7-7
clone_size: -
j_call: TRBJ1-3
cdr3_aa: CASSPSSGNTIYF
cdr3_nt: TGTGCTAGCAGCCCGAGCTCTGGAAACACCATATATTTT

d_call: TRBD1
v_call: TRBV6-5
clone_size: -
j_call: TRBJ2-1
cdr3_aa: CASRPGTGGYNEQFF
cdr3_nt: TGTGCCAGCAGGCCCGGGACAGGGGGGTACAATGAGCAGTTCTTC

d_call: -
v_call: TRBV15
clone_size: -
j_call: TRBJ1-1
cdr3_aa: CATSRTSSPWGRDTEAFF
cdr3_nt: TGTGCCACCAGCAGAACAAGTTCCCCCTGGGGGAGGGACACTGAAGCTTTCTTT

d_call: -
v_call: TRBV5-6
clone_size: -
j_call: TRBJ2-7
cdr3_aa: CASSWGLPDTNEQYF
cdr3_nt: TGTGCCAGCAGCTGGGGGTTGCCCGATACGAACGAGCAGTACTTC

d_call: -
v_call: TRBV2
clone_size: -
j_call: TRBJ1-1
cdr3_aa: CAGGQDLGREAFF
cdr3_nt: TGTGCCGGGGGGCAGGATTTGGGCCGTGAAGCTTTCTTT

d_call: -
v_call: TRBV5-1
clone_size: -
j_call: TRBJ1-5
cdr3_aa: CASSLLGIDQPQHF
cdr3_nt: TGCGCCAGCAGCTTGCTGGGGATTGATCAGCCCCAGCATTTT

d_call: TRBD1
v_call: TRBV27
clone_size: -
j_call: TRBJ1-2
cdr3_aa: CASRLGGQGARGYTF
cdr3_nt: TGTGCCAGCAGACTCGGGGGGCAGGGGGCACGTGGCTACACCTTC

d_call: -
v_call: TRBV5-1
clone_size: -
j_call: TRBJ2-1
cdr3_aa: CASSKSTGSSYNEQFF
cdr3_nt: TGCGCCAGCAGCAAGTCGACGGGTTCCTCCTACAATGAGCAGTTCTTC

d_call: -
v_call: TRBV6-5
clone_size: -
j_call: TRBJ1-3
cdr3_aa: CASTGTGSGGNTIYF
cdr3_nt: TGTGCCAGCACCGGAACAGGATCGGGTGGAAACACCATATATTTT

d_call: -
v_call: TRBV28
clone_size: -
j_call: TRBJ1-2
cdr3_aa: CASSQGTYGYTF
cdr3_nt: TGTGCCAGCAGCCAGGGAACTTATGGCTACACCTTC

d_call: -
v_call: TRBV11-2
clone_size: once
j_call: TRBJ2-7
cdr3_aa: CASSQSFPYYEQYF
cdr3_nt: TGTGCCAGCAGCCAATCGTTTCCGTACTACGAGCAGTACTTC

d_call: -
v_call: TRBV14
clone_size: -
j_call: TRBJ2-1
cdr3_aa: CASSQDPGVDTYNEQFF
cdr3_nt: TGTGCCAGCAGCCAGGATCCAGGGGTCGACACCTACAATGAGCAGTTCTTC

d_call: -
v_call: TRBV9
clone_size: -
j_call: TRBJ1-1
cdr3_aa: CASSASVGGENTEAFF
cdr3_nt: TGTGCCAGCAGCGCGTCAGTAGGGGGAGAGAACACTGAAGCTTTCTTT

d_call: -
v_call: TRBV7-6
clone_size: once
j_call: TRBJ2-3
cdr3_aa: CASSLERSGDTQYF
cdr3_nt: TGTGCCAGCAGCTTAGAACGGTCGGGGGATACGCAGTATTTT

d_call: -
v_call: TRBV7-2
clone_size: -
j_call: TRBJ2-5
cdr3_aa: CASSLNPGGETQYF
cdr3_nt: TGTGCCAGCAGCTTAAACCCAGGAGGAGAGACCCAGTACTTC

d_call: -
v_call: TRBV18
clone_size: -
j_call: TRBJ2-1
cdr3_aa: CASRTGSDNEQFF
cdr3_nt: TGTGCCAGCCGAACAGGGTCGGACAATGAGCAGTTCTTC

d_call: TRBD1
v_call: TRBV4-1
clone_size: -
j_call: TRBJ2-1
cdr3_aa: CASRNRGDEQFF
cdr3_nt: TGCGCCAGCAGGAACAGGGGCGATGAGCAGTTCTTC

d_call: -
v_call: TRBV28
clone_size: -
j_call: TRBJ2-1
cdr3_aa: CASSKRLLINEQFF
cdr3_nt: TGTGCCAGCAGTAAAAGGCTCTTAATTAATGAGCAGTTCTTC

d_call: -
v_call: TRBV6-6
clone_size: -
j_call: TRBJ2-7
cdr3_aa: CASSYAGPDDYEQYF
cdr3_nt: TGTGCCAGCAGTTACGCGGGACCGGATGACTACGAGCAGTACTTC